This T cell receptor (beta chain) was captured in a study of neurological immune-mediated disorders. General study findings and limits: The greatest TCR clonal expansion occurred in HTLV-1-associated myelopathy and the least in multiple sclerosis, which fell below healthy controls. No CDR3 amino acid sequences recurred among expanded clones across subjects, suggesting private repertoires in all groups.

Time point: technical triplicate 2. The CDR3 totals 15 residues. Germline V gene lookup returns CDR1 ENHRY and CDR2 SYGVKD. V dropped 6 bases and J dropped 4 bases, with 13 bases sitting between them. Synthesis of cDNA was performed by 5'RACE using 10-nucleotide random UMIs. Every sequencing run produced over 160 million TCR-beta sequences, and the sequences from any one run covered 15-18 subjects. From the 5' RACE reads, TCRdb called clonotypes with MiXCR, one entry per CDR3 protein. Of about 59,000 distinct CDR3 sequences listed, around 24% are singletons. Note on this clonotype: No antigen is known for it.

The TCR originated in a man aged 55 to 69 with HTLV-1-associated myelopathy (HAM/TSP). V and J are TRBV10-3 and TRBJ2-6; D possibly corresponds to TRBD1 (6 bases). Source material: PBMCs. CDR3 region: CAISPGTTGANVLTF. The DNA for the CDR3 is TGTGCCATCAGCCCCGGGACAACAGGGGCCAACGTCCTGACTTTC.